The present T cell receptor beta chain was sequenced within a study of shared clonotypes between healthy human individuals. Overall study context: The donors, a couple of women and three men, were aged 18 to 49. Each donor contributed plates that comprised three CD4 naive, three CD4 memory, two CD8 naive and one CD8 memory.

Whole-study findings and limits: Represented diversity, genetic and exposure-history alike, was limited by few donors.

The CDR3 runs to 13 residues. Trimming pared 5 bases from V and 5 bases from J, leaving 12 bases between. CDR1 is LNHDA and CDR2 is SQIVND in the germline V gene (reference sequence). Method: immunoSEQ multiplex PCR; TCRdb's copy keeps in-frame clones and lacks some. In the table there are some 690,000 clones, about 90% of which are singletons. With regard to this clone: No antigen is known for it.

Sequencing was done on a sample of memory CD8+ T cells from PBMCs. Subset: CD45RO+ cells pooled with CCR7-negative TemRA cells. This rearrangement joins TRBV19 to TRBJ1-1, with TRBD1 as a possible D gene (6 bases). The TCR was taken from a man aged 18 to 30 in good health. Some clones in this sample may be carry-over from other donors' samples. CDR3 in DNA: TGTGCCAGTAGTCCAGGAGGACAGACTGAAGCTTTCTTT. Its translation: CASSPGGQTEAFF.